The T cell receptor beta chain under discussion was sequenced for a study of OX40 agonist ivuxolimab in advanced cancers. Germline CDR1 reads LNHNV; CDR2 reads YYDKDF (reference sequence). The CDR3 is 15 residues long. The V and J ends lost 0 bases and 3 bases respectively, with 9 bases between them. Method: immunoSEQ multiplex PCR; TCRdb's copy keeps in-frame clones and lacks some. This sample has around 100,000 clones, with around 92% found just once. Patients with autoimmune history or systemic immunosuppression were excluded. Sequencing was performed on CD4+ or CD8+ T cells sorted from blood, taken in a trial of the OX40 agonist ivuxolimab. The J gene is TRBJ1-5, the V gene TRBV15; D not resolved. The sequence derives from an adult with an advanced solid tumor such as melanoma, head and neck, liver or kidney cancer. CDR3 residues: CATSRDLVHNQPQHF. The CDR3 DNA reads as TGTGCCACCAGCAGAGATCTAGTGCACAATCAGCCCCAGCATTTT.